The source of this T cell receptor (beta chain) is a study of T cells in women clearing cervical HPV infection. Study context: Control women cleared a single incident HPV16 infection within 12 months.

Trimming left V 6 bases short and J 3 bases short, with 15 bases between. Germline assignment: CDR1 MDHEN and CDR2 SYDVKM. The CDR3 runs to 14 residues. Some clones are missing from TCRdb's copy, which holds only in-frame ones; the method was immunoSEQ multiplex PCR. The sample table includes approximately 25,000 clones. Details on this clone: The read halts 3 residues ahead of the CDR3 end, with the missing end drawn from the germline J gene.

The sequenced material came from blood buffy coat. V is TRBV28 and J is TRBJ2-7; D gene uncertain. The clonotype comes from a woman between 18 and 69 years old with a cervical HPV16 infection that either progressed to CIN3+ or cleared (not recorded which). CDR3 bases read: TGTGCCAGCAGACCACGTCTAAGCAACTACGAG. Protein sequence: CASRPRLSNYE. Given in full, the CDR3 is CASRPRLSNYEQYF.